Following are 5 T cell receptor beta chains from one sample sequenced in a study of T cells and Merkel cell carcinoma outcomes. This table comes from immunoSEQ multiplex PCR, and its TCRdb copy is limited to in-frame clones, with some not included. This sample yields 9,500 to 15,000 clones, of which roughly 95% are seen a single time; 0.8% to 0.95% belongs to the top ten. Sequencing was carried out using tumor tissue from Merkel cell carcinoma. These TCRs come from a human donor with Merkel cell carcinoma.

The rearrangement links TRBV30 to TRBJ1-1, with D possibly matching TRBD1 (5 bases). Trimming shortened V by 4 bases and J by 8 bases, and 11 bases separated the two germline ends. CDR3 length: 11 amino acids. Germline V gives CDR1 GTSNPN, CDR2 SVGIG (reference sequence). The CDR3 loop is CAWNRDSEAFF. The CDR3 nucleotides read TGTGCCTGGAACCGAGACAGCGAAGCTTTCTTT. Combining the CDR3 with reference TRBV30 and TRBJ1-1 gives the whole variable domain SQTIHQWPATLVQPVGSPLSLECTVEGTSNPNLYWYRQAAGRGLQLLFYSVGIGQISSEVPQNLSASRPQDRQFILSSKKLLLSDSGFYLCAWNRDSEAFFGQGTRLTVV.

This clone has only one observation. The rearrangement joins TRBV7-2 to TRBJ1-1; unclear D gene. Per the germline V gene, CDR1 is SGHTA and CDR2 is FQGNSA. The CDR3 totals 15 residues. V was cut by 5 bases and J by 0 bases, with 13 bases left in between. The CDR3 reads CASSTRRTVNTEAFF. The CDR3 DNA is TGTGCCAGCAGCACCAGGCGGACGGTGAACACTGAAGCTTTCTTT.

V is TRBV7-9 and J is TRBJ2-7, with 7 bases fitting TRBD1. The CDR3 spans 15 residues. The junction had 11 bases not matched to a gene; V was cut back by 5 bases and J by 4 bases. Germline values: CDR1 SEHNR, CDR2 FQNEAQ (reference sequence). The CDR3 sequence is CASSPSTGVVYEQYF. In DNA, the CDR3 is TGTGCCAGCAGCCCCTCCACAGGGGTCGTTTACGAGCAGTACTTC.

The CDR3 spells CASEDRFNQPQHF. As DNA, the CDR3 is TGTGCCAGCGAAGACAGGTTCAATCAGCCCCAGCATTTT. This sequence joins TRBV28 and TRBJ1-5, with D perhaps TRBD1 (6 bases). Germline V gene sequence: CDR1 MDHEN, CDR2 SYDVKM. Trimming removed 8 bases from V and 3 bases from J, with 11 bases in between. This CDR3 is 13 amino acids long.

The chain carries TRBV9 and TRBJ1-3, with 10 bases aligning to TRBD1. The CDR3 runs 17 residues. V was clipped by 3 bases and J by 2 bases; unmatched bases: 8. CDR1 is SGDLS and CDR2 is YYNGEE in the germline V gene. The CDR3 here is CASSDPGQGLPGNTIYF. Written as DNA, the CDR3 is TGTGCCAGCAGCGACCCGGGACAGGGGCTTCCTGGAAACACCATATATTTT.